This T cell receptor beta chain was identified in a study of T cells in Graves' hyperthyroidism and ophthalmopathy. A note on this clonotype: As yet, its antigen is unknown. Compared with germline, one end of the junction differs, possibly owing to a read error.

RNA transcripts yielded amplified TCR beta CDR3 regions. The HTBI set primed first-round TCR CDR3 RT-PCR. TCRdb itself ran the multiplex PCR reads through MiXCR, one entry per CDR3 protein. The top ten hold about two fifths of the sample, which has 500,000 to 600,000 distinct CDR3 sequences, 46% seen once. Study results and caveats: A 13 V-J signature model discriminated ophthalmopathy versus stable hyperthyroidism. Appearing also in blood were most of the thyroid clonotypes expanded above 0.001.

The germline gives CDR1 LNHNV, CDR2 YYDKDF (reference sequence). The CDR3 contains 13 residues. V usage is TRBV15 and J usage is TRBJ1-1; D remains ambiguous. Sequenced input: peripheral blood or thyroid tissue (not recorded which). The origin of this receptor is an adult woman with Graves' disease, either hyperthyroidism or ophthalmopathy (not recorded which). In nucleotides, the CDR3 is TGTGCCGCCAGCAGAAATTCGGACACTGAAGCTTTCTTT. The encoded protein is CAASRNSDTEAFF.